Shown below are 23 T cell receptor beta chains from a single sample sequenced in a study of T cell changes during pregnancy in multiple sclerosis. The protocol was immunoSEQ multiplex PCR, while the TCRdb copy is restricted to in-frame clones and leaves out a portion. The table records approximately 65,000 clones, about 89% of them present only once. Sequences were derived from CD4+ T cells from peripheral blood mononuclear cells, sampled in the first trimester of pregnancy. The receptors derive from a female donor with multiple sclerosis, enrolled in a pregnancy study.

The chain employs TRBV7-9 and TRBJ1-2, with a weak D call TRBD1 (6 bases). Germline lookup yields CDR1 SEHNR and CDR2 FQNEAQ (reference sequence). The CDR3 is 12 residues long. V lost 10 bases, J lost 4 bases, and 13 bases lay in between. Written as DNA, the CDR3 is TGTGCCACCCAAGGGGGGGCCTATGGCTACACCTTC. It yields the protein CATQGGAYGYTF.

CDR3 amino acids: CASSPRTGSNTEAFF. The DNA of the CDR3 is TGTGCCAGCAGCCCCCGGACAGGGTCGAACACTGAAGCTTTCTTT. The J gene is TRBJ1-1, the V gene TRBV7-2; TRBD1 aligns across 8 bases. The ends lost 5 bases at V and 1 base at J; junction bases unmatched: 6. Germline CDR1 SGHTA, CDR2 FQGNSA. The CDR3 is 15 residues long.

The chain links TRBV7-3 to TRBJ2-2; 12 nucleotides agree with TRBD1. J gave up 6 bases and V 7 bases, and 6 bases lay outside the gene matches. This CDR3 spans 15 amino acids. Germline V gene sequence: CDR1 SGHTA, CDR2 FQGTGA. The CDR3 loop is CASKFGTGGSGELFF. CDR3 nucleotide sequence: TGTGCCAGCAAATTCGGGACAGGGGGCTCCGGGGAGCTGTTTTTT. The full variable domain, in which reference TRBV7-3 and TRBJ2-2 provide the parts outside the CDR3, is GAGVSQTPSNKVTEKGKYVELRCDPISGHTALYWYRQSLGQGPEFLIYFQGTGAADDSGLPNDRFFAVRPEGSVSTLKIQRTERGDSAVYLCASKFGTGGSGELFFGEGSRLTVL.

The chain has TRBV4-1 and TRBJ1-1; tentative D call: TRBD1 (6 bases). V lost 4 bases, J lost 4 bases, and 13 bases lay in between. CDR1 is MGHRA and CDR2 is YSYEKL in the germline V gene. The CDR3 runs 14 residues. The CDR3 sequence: CASSLGGGRTEAFF. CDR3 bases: TGCGCCAGCAGCCTGGGAGGGGGGCGCACTGAAGCTTTCTTT.

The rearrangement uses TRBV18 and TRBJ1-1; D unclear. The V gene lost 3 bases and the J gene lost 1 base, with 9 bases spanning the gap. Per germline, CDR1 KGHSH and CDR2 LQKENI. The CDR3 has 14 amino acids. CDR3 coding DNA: TGTGCCAGCTCACCCCTAAATTCGAACACTGAAGCTTTCTTT. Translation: CASSPLNSNTEAFF.

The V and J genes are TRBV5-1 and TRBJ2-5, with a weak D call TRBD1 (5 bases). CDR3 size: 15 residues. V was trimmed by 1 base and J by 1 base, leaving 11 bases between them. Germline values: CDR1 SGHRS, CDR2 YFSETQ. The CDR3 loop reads CASSLRGTAQETQYF. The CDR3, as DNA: TGCGCCAGCAGCTTGAGGGGAACGGCCCAAGAGACCCAGTACTTC.

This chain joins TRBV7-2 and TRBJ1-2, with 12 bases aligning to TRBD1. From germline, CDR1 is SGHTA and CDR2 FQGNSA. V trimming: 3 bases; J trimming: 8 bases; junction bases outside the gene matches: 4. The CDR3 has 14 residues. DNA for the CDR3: TGTGCCAGCAGCTTGGGGACAGGGGGCCGGGGCTACACCTTC. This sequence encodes CASSLGTGGRGYTF.

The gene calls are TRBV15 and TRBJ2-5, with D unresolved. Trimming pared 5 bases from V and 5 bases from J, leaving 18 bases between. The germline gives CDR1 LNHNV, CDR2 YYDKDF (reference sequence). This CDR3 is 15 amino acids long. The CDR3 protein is CATSGVTVEMETQYF. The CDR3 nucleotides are TGTGCCACCAGCGGAGTAACAGTGGAAATGGAGACCCAGTACTTC.

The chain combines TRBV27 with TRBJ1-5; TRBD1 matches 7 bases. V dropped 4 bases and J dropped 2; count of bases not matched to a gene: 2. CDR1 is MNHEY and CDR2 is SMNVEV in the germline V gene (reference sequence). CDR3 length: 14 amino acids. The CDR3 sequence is CASSYGQGNQPQHF. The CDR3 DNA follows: TGTGCCAGCAGTTACGGACAGGGCAATCAGCCCCAGCATTTT.

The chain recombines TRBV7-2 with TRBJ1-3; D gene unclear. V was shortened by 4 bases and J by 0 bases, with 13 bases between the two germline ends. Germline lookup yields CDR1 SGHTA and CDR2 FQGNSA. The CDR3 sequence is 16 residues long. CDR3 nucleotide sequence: TGTGCCAGCAGCTACCAGCGGGGAGCCTCTGGAAACACCATATATTTT. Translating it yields CASSYQRGASGNTIYF. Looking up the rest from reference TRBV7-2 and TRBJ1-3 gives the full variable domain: GAGVSQSPSNKVTEKGKDVELRCDPISGHTALYWYRQSLGQGLEFLIYFQGNSAPDKSGLPSDRFSAERTGGSVSTLTIQRTQQEDSAVYLCASSYQRGASGNTIYFGEGSWLTVV.

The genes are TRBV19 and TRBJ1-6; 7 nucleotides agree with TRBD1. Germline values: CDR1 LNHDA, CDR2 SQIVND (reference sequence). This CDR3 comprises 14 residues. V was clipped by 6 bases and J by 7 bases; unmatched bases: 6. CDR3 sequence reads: CASSTGTVNSPLHF. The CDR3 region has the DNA TGTGCCAGTAGCACCGGGACAGTCAATTCACCCCTCCACTTT.

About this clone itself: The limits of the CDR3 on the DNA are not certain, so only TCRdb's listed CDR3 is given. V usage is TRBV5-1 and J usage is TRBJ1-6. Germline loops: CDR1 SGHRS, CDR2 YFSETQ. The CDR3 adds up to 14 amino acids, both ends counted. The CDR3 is CASSLVGEGTIYHF.

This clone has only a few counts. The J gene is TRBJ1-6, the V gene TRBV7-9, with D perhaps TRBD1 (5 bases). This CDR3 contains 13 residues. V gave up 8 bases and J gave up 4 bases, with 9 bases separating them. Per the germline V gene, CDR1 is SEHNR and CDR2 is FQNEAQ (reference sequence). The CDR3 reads CASDGTYNSPLHF. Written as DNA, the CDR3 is TGTGCCAGCGACGGGACTTATAATTCACCCCTCCACTTT.

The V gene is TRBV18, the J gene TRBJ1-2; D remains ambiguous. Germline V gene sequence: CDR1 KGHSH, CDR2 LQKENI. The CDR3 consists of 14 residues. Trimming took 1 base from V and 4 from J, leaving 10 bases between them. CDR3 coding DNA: TGTGCCAGCTCACCACGGAGCGAATCCTATGGCTACACCTTC. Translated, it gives CASSPRSESYGYTF. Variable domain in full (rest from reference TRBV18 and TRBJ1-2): NAGVMQNPRHLVRRRGQEARLRCSPMKGHSHVYWYRQLPEEGLKFMVYLQKENIIDESGMPKERFSAEFPKEGPSILRIQQVVRGDSAAYFCASSPRSESYGYTFGSGTRLTVV.

The CDR3 sequence is CASWRTSVQETQYF. The CDR3, as DNA: TGTGCCAGCTGGCGGACTAGCGTGCAAGAGACCCAGTACTTC. V usage is TRBV6-1 and J usage is TRBJ2-5, with TRBD2 matching over 9 bases. This CDR3 spans 14 amino acids. The V and J ends lost 8 bases and 2 bases, in that order; junction bases with no gene match: 6. The germline gives CDR1 MNHNS, CDR2 SASEGT.

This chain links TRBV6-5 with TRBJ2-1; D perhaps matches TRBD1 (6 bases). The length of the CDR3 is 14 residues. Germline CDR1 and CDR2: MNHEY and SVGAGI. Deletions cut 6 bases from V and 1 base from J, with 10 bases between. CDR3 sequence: CASRPGQSYNEQFF. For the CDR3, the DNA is TGTGCCAGCAGACCGGGACAATCCTACAATGAGCAGTTCTTC.

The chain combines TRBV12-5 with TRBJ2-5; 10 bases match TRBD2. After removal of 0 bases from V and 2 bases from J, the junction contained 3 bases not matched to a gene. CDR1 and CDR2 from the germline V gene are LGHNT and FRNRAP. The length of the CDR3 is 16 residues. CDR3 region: CASGLVLAGLQETQYF. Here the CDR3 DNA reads TGTGCTAGTGGTTTGGTACTAGCGGGGCTACAAGAGACCCAGTACTTC.

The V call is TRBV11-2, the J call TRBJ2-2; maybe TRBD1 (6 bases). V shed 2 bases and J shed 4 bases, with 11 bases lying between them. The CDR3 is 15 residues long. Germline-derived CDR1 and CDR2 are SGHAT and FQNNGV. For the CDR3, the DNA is TGTGCCAGCAGCTTAAACAGGGCTTCCACCGGGGAGCTGTTTTTT. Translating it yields CASSLNRASTGELFF.

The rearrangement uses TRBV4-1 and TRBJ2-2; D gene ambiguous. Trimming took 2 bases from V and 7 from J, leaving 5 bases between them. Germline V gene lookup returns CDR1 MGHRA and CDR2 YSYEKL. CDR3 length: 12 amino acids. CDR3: CASSQTVGELFF. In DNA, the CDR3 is TGCGCCAGCAGCCAAACAGTCGGGGAGCTGTTTTTT.

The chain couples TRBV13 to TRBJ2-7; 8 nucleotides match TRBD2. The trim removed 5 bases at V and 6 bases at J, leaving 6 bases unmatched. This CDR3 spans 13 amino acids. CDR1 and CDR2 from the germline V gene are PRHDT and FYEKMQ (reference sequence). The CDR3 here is CASSPLLAGEQYF. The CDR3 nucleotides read TGTGCCAGCAGCCCACTCCTAGCGGGCGAGCAGTACTTC.

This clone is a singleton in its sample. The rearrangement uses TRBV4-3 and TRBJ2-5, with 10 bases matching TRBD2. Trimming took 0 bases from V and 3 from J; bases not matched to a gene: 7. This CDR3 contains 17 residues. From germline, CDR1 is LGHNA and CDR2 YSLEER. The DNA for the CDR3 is TGCGCCAGCAGCCAAGAAGGGTCGCTAGCGGGGGAAGAGACCCAGTACTTC. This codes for CASSQEGSLAGEETQYF.

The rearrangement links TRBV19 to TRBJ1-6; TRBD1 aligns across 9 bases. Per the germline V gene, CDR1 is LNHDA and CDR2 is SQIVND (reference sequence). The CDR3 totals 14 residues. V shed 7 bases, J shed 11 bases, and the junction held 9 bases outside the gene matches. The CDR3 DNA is TGTGCCAGTACCCCGACAGGGGGTGGTGCACCCCTCCACTTT. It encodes CASTPTGGGAPLHF.

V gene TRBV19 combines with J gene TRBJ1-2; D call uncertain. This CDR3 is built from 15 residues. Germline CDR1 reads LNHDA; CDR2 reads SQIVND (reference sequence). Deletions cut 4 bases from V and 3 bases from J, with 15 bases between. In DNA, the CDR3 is TGTGCCAGTAGTAACAATCGGAGGGCGGACTATGGCTACACCTTC. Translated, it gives CASSNNRRADYGYTF.